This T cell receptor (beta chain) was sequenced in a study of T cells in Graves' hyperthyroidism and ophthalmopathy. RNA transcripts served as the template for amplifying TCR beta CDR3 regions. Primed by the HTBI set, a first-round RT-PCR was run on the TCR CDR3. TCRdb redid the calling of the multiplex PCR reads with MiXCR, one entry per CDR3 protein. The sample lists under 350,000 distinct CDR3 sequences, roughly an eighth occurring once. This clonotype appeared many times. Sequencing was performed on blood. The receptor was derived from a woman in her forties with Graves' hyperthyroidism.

The CDR3, as DNA: TGTGCCAGCAGTGAAAAGAGAGCTAACTATGGCTACACCTTC. This sequence encodes CASSEKRANYGYTF. The chain recombines TRBV6-1 with TRBJ1-2; D unclear. V lost 2 bases to trimming and J lost 0 bases, with 7 bases between them. The CDR3 extends over 14 amino acids. Germline V CDR1 and CDR2: MNHNS, SASEGT.